This T cell receptor beta chain comes out of a study of shared clonotypes between healthy human individuals. The sorted-subset replicate PCRs were given around 200 ng DNA, which is about 30,000 T cell genomes. Only in-frame clones appear in the TCRdb table, and some are missing; sequencing was by immunoSEQ multiplex PCR. The data hold about 1.5 million clones, with 95% to 99% observed a single time. The length of the CDR3 is 17 residues. The germline gives CDR1 MDHEN, CDR2 SYDVKM. J gave up 6 bases and V 7 bases, and 16 bases lay outside the gene matches. Material: naive CD4+ T cells sorted from blood. Indicated subset: CD45RA+ positively selected. This receptor was identified in a young man in good health. The chain recombines TRBV28 with TRBJ2-1; 9 nucleotides match TRBD2. CDR3 amino acids: CASTLGLAGWLGNEQFF. CDR3 bases: TGTGCCAGCACCTTGGGGCTAGCGGGGTGGTTGGGCAATGAGCAGTTCTTC.